This TCR beta chain was identified in a study of graft-versus-host responses after intestinal transplantation. For the study at large: Every recipient underwent anti-thymocyte globulin induction, then tacrolimus and steroids for roughly 3 years.

Measured with immunoSEQ multiplex PCR; TCRdb has only the in-frame clones, and not every one. The data show about 15,000 clones, about 34% seen once. Labeling with CFSE marked 200,000 or so responder cells, which were plated with 200,000 or so irradiated, violet-dye-labeled stimulator cells. General study points: Peak levels of circulating GvH clones tracked with early post-transplant HvG declines.

The receptor comes from a human patient who received an intestinal transplant. The material sequenced was alloreactive CD4+ T cells from a mixed lymphocyte reaction culture, taken before intestinal transplant. Stated subset: CFSE-low proliferating T cells sorted from roughly 6-day pre-transplant mixed lymphocyte reaction (GvH or HvG direction).

CDR3 DNA sequence: TGTGCCAGCAGCCAAACACGGGGGGGCGAGCTGTTTTTT. Amino acid sequence: CASSQTRGGELFF. V and J are TRBV14 and TRBJ2-2, with 8 bases lining up with TRBD2. The CDR3 runs 13 residues. Germline assignment: CDR1 SGHDN and CDR2 FVKESK. With V trimmed by 2 bases and J by 11 bases, 4 bases remained unmatched.